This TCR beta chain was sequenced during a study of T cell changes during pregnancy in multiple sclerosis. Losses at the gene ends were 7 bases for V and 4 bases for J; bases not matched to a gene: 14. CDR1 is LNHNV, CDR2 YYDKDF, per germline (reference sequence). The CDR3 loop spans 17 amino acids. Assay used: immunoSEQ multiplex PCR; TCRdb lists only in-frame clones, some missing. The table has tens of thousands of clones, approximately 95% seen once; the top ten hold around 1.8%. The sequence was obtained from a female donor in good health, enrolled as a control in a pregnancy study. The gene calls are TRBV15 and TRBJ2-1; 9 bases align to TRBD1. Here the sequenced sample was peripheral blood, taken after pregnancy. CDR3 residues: CATMGFSGTGNYNEQFF. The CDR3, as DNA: TGTGCCACCATGGGTTTCTCGGGGACAGGGAATTACAATGAGCAGTTCTTC.